Each of the 18 T cell receptor beta chains below was sequenced from the same sample in a study of cytotoxic CD8 clonotypes in ibrutinib-treated CLL. The method was immunoSEQ multiplex PCR; TCRdb's version includes in-frame clones alone and lacks a portion of them. Of some 150,000 clones listed, about 72% are singletons. Sample: PBMCs, taken after 12 months of ibrutinib treatment. The receptors come from a human donor with chronic lymphocytic leukemia.

This clone was counted a few times. The chain has TRBV5-4 and TRBJ2-3; TRBD1 aligns across 9 bases. Per the germline V gene, CDR1 is SGHNT and CDR2 is YYREEE (reference sequence). The CDR3 has 15 residues. Trimming at V came to 3 bases and at J to 5 bases, leaving 7 bases not matched to a gene. The CDR3 nucleotides read TGTGCCAGCAGCTCAACAGGGGGCTGGGGAGATACGCAGTATTTT. Translation gives CASSSTGGWGDTQYF. The whole variable domain, remainder taken from reference TRBV5-4 and TRBJ2-3, is ETGVTQSPTHLIKTRGQQVTLRCSSQSGHNTVSWYQQALGQGPQFIFQYYREEENGRGNFPPRFSGLQFPNYSSELNVNALELDDSALYLCASSSTGGWGDTQYFGPGTRLTVL.

This clone was seen repeatedly, ten times or more. This rearrangement joins TRBV7-9 to TRBJ1-2; D is uncertain. The V and J ends lost 1 base and 7 bases respectively, with 4 bases between them. Germline V gene lookup returns CDR1 SEHNR and CDR2 FQNEAQ (reference sequence). The CDR3 has 11 amino acids. CDR3 nucleotide sequence: TGTGCCAGCAGCTTAGAGGTTGGCTACACCTTC. This encodes CASSLEVGYTF.

The rearrangement uses TRBV10-3 and TRBJ2-3; D not resolved. Trimming pared 0 bases from V and 2 bases from J, leaving 15 bases between. This CDR3 is 17 amino acids long. CDR1 is ENHRY, CDR2 SYGVKD, per germline. The CDR3 nucleotides read TGTGCCATCAGTGAGTCGAACCGCCCTCCGATCACAGATACGCAGTATTTT. The encoded protein is CAISESNRPPITDTQYF.

The chain has TRBV7-2 and TRBJ1-2; D is unclear. The CDR3 is 13 amino acids. Germline assignment: CDR1 SGHTA and CDR2 FQGNSA. The V and J ends lost 2 bases and 2 bases respectively, with 6 bases between them. The CDR3 region has the DNA TGTGCCAGCAGCTTAAATTTCAACTATGGCTACACCTTC. Its translation is CASSLNFNYGYTF.

The chain employs TRBV30 and TRBJ1-5; D might be TRBD1 (5 bases). The ends were cut back, 2 bases at V and 2 bases at J, with 10 bases in the middle. The CDR3 is 14 amino acids. CDR1 GTSNPN and CDR2 SVGIG come from the germline V gene (reference sequence). The CDR3 region has the DNA TGTGCCTGGAGTCCCAGCAGGGGCAATCAGCCCCAGCATTTT. Amino acid sequence: CAWSPSRGNQPQHF.

This chain joins TRBV5-6 and TRBJ1-2, with 7 nucleotides matching TRBD1. CDR1 and CDR2 from the germline V gene are SGHDT and YYEEEE. The V segment lost 0 bases and the J segment 7 bases; nucleotides outside the gene matches: 9. The CDR3 sequence is 15 residues long. CDR3 DNA sequence: TGTGCCAGCAGCTTGGACCGACAGGGAAAGGGTGGCTACACCTTC. Its protein is CASSLDRQGKGGYTF.

The chain joins TRBV11-3 to TRBJ1-2, with a possible D match to TRBD1 (5 bases). CDR3 length: 13 amino acids. Trimming took off 5 bases at V and 4 bases at J, with 11 bases between the two ends. Germline V CDR1 and CDR2: SGHNT, YENEEA. CDR3: CASSPGPSYGYTF. CDR3 bases: TGTGCCAGCAGCCCGGGACCGAGCTATGGCTACACCTTC. The full variable domain, its missing parts supplied by reference TRBV11-3 and TRBJ1-2, is EAGVVQSPRYKIIEKKQPVAFWCNPISGHNTLYWYLQNLGQGPELLIRYENEEAVDDSQLPKDRFSAERLKGVDSTLKIQPAELGDSAVYLCASSPGPSYGYTFGSGTRLTVV.

This rearrangement joins TRBV11-1 to TRBJ2-2; D call uncertain. The ends were cut back, 1 base at V and 6 bases at J, with 12 bases in the middle. From germline, CDR1 is SGHAT and CDR2 FQDESV (reference sequence). CDR3 length equals 15 residues. The CDR3 region has the DNA TGTGCCAGCAGCTTAGGGGTCGCAATACCCGGGGAGCTGTTTTTT. It specifies CASSLGVAIPGELFF.

The chain has TRBV7-9 and TRBJ1-3, with D perhaps matching TRBD1 (6 bases). The germline gives CDR1 SEHNR, CDR2 FQNEAQ (reference sequence). CDR3 length: 15 residues. V was trimmed by 5 bases and J by 0 bases, leaving 11 bases between them. CDR3 in DNA: TGTGCCAGCAGCGGTGGACAGCTCTCTGGAAACACCATATATTTT. Protein sequence: CASSGGQLSGNTIYF.

J is TRBJ1-2 and V is TRBV5-1; TRBD1 matches 8 bases. The CDR3 loop spans 16 amino acids. The germline V gene encodes CDR1 SGHRS and CDR2 YFSETQ. The ends lost 0 bases at V and 1 base at J; junction bases unmatched: 5. CDR3 in amino acids: CASSLAGGWDNYGYTF. The CDR3 bases are TGCGCCAGCAGCTTGGCAGGGGGCTGGGATAACTATGGCTACACCTTC.

The genes are TRBV28 and TRBJ1-1, with no clear D. Trimming cost V 3 bases and J 1 base, with 12 bases left between them. Germline V lookup: CDR1 MDHEN, CDR2 SYDVKM. The CDR3 is 15 amino acids. In nucleotides, the CDR3 is TGTGCCAGCAGTTTCTACGGACTGGGGAACACTGAAGCTTTCTTT. Protein sequence: CASSFYGLGNTEAFF.

CDR3 amino acids: CASSRGQAQETQYF. The CDR3 bases are TGTGCCAGCAGCCGGGGACAGGCACAAGAGACCCAGTACTTC. The chain joins TRBV5-6 to TRBJ2-5, with 8 bases lining up with TRBD1. Germline lookup yields CDR1 SGHDT and CDR2 YYEEEE. V shed 4 bases and J 2 bases; nucleotides not matched to a gene: 4. CDR3 length: 14 residues.

The rearrangement joins TRBV11-2 to TRBJ2-3; possibly TRBD2 for D (5 bases). Germline V CDR1 and CDR2: SGHAT, FQNNGV. The CDR3 totals 15 residues. V was shortened by 1 base and J by 0 bases, with 8 bases between the two germline ends. The CDR3 bases are TGTGCCAGCAGCTTAGCGGGGTCGAGCACAGATACGCAGTATTTT. Protein product: CASSLAGSSTDTQYF. The full variable domain, rest sourced from reference TRBV11-2 and TRBJ2-3, is EAGVAQSPRYKIIEKRQSVAFWCNPISGHATLYWYQQILGQGPKLLIQFQNNGVVDDSQLPKDRFSAERLKGVDSTLKIQPAKLEDSAVYLCASSLAGSSTDTQYFGPGTRLTVL.

J is TRBJ1-1 and V is TRBV11-2; no clear D gene. The CDR3 extends over 11 amino acids. Germline V lookup: CDR1 SGHAT, CDR2 FQNNGV. With 5 bases removed from V and 5 bases from J, the gap between germline ends came to 6 bases. The CDR3 DNA follows: TGTGCCAGCAGCCCCTTGACTGAAGCTTTCTTT. Protein product: CASSPLTEAFF.

The gene calls are TRBV5-4 and TRBJ1-1; D is possibly TRBD1 (6 bases). CDR1 is SGHNT and CDR2 is YYREEE in the germline V gene (reference sequence). V lost 4 bases and J lost 0, with 13 bases in between. The CDR3 is 15 amino acids. Written as DNA, the CDR3 is TGTGCCAGCAGCCCCTCCCAGGGGTTGAACACTGAAGCTTTCTTT. This gives the protein CASSPSQGLNTEAFF. Filled out from reference TRBV5-4 and TRBJ1-1, the complete variable domain reads ETGVTQSPTHLIKTRGQQVTLRCSSQSGHNTVSWYQQALGQGPQFIFQYYREEENGRGNFPPRFSGLQFPNYSSELNVNALELDDSALYLCASSPSQGLNTEAFFGQGTRLTVV.

CDR3 in amino acids: CATLGAGAPDTQYF. For the CDR3, the DNA is TGTGCCACCCTAGGAGCGGGAGCTCCAGATACGCAGTATTTT. The chain has TRBV19 and TRBJ2-3; 8 bases match TRBD2. CDR3 length: 14 amino acids. J was trimmed by 4 bases and V by 10 bases; bases with no gene match: 10. The germline V gene has CDR1 LNHDA and CDR2 SQIVND (reference sequence).

This chain links TRBV9 with TRBJ2-2, with 8 bases fitting TRBD2. Germline values: CDR1 SGDLS, CDR2 YYNGEE. V gave up 4 bases and J gave up 6 bases; unmatched junction bases: 11. The CDR3 runs to 16 residues. The CDR3 is CASSLGLDPSSGELFF. In nucleotides, the CDR3 is TGTGCCAGCAGCTTGGGACTAGATCCCTCCTCCGGGGAGCTGTTTTTT.

The gene calls are TRBV7-9 and TRBJ2-5; D gene ambiguous. V gave up 1 base and J gave up 4 bases, with 7 bases separating them. Germline CDR1 and CDR2: SEHNR and FQNEAQ (reference sequence). The length of the CDR3 is 13 residues. CDR3 amino acids: CASSLDHGETQYF. CDR3 in DNA: TGTGCCAGCAGCTTAGATCACGGAGAGACCCAGTACTTC.